Given below is one TCR beta chain in context. Within the sample, other DNA sequences also encode this same CDR3. This sample was included in a study of control samples from healthy donors and cancer patients. Method: immunoSEQ multiplex PCR; TCRdb's copy keeps in-frame clones and lacks some. The sample carries about 50,000 clones, about nine tenths recorded once. J was trimmed by 7 bases and V by 0 bases; bases with no gene match: 5. The CDR3 is 16 residues long. CDR1 is SGDLS and CDR2 is YYNGEE in the germline V gene. This sequence was found in a man aged 45-65 years with head and neck cancer. The sample was PBMCs. The rearrangement joins TRBV9 to TRBJ2-2; 11 bases match TRBD2. DNA for the CDR3: TGTGCCAGCAGCGTAGTAGCGGGAGGGGGTCTCGGGGAGCTGTTTTTT. Its protein is CASSVVAGGGLGELFF.